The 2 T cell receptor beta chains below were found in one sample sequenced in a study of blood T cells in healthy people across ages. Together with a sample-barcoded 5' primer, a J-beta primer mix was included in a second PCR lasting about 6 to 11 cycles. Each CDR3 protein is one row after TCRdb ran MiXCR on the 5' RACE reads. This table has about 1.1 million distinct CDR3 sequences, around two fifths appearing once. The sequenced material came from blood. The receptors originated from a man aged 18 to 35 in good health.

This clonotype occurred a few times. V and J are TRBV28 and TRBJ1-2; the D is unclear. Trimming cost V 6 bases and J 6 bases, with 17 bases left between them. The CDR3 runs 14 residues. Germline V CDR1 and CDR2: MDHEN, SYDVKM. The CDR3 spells CASRPIWTHNGYTF. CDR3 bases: TGTGCCAGCAGGCCGATATGGACCCATAATGGCTACACCTTC.

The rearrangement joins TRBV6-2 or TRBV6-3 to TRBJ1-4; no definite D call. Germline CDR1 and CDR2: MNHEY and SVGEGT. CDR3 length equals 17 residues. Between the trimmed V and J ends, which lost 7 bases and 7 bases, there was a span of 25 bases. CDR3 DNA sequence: TGTGCCAGCATTAATCGTCCGGCCGCGGGAGTTGGTGAAAAACTGTTTTTT. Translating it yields CASINRPAAGVGEKLFF.